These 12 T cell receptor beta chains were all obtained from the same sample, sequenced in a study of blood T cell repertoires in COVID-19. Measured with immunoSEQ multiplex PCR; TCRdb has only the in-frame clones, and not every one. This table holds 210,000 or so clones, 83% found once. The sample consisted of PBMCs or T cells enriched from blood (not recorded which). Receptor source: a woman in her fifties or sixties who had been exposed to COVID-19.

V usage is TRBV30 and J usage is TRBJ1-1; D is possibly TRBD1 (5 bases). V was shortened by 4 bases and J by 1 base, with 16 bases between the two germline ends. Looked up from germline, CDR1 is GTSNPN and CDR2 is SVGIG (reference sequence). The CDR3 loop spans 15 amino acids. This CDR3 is CAWKFGGVGNTEAFF. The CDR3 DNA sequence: TGTGCCTGGAAGTTCGGGGGGGTCGGGAACACTGAAGCTTTCTTT.

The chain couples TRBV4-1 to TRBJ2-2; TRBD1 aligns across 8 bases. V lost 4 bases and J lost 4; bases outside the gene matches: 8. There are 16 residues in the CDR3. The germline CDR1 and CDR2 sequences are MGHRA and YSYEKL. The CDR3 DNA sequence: TGCGCCAGCAGCCCTCAGGGGGCTCCGGGCACCGGGGAGCTGTTTTTT. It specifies CASSPQGAPGTGELFF.

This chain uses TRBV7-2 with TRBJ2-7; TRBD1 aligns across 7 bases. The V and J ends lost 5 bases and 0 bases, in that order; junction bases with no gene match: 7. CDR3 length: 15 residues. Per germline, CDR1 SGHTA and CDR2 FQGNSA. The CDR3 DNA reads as TGTGCCAGCAGCGTAACAGGGGTTCCCTCCTACGAGCAGTACTTC. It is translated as CASSVTGVPSYEQYF.

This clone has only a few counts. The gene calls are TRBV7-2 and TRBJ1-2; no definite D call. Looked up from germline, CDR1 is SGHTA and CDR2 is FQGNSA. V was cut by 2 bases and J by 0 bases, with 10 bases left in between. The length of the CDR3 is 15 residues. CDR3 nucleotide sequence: TGTGCCAGCAGCTTACGTAGCGGCTCTAACTATGGCTACACCTTC. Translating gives CASSLRSGSNYGYTF. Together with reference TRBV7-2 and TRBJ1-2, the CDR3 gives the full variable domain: GAGVSQSPSNKVTEKGKDVELRCDPISGHTALYWYRQSLGQGLEFLIYFQGNSAPDKSGLPSDRFSAERTGGSVSTLTIQRTQQEDSAVYLCASSLRSGSNYGYTFGSGTRLTVV.

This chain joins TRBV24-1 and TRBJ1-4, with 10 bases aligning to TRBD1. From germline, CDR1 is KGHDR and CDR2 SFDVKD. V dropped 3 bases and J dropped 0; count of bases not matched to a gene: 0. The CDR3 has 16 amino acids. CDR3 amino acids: CATSDGTGATNEKLFF. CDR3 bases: TGTGCCACCAGTGATGGGACAGGGGCAACTAATGAAAAACTGTTTTTT.

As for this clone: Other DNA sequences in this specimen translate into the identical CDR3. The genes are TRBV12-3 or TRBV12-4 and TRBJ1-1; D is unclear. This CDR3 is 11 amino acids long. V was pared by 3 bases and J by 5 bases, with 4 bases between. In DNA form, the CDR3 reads TGTGCCAGCAGTTTGCGGACTGAAGCTTTCTTT. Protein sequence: CASSLRTEAFF.

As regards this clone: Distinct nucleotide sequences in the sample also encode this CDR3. The CDR3 spells CASSIGRVNQPQHF. The DNA for the CDR3 is TGTGCCAGTAGTATCGGCAGGGTCAATCAGCCCCAGCATTTT. This chain connects TRBV19 to TRBJ1-5, with a tentative D call TRBD1 (5 bases). Looked up from germline, CDR1 is LNHDA and CDR2 is SQIVND (reference sequence). The CDR3 is 14 amino acids. V lost 3 bases, J lost 3 bases, and 9 bases lay in between.

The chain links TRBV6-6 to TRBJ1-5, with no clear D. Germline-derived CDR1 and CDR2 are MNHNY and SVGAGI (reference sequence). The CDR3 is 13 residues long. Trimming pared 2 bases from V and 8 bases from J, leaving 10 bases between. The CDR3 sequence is CASSYPGVEPQHF. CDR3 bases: TGTGCCAGCAGTTACCCGGGTGTGGAGCCCCAGCATTTT.

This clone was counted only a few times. The CDR3 is CASSTRGSGNTIYF. The CDR3 bases are TGTGCCAGCAGTACCAGGGGATCCGGAAACACCATATATTTT. The rearrangement joins TRBV6-5 to TRBJ1-3; D is perhaps TRBD1 (6 bases). V gave up 5 bases and J gave up 4 bases, with 12 bases separating them. CDR3 length: 14 amino acids. Germline V lookup: CDR1 MNHEY, CDR2 SVGAGI.

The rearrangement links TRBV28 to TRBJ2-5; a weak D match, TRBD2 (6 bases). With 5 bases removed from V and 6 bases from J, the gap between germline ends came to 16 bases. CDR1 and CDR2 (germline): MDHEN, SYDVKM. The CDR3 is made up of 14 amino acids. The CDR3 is CASSPGGSLKTQYF. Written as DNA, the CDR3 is TGTGCCAGCAGTCCCGGGGGAAGTCTTAAGACCCAGTACTTC. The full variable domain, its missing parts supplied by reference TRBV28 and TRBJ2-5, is DVKVTQSSRYLVKRTGEKVFLECVQDMDHENMFWYRQDPGLGLRLIYFSYDVKMKEKGDIPEGYSVSREKKERFSLILESASTNQTSMYLCASSPGGSLKTQYFGPGTRLLVL.

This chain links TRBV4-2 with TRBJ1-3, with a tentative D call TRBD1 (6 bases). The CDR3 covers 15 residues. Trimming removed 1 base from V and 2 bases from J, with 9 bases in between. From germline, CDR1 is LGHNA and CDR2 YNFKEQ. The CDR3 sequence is CASSQVRGPGNTIYF. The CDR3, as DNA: TGTGCCAGCAGCCAAGTGCGGGGGCCTGGAAACACCATATATTTT.

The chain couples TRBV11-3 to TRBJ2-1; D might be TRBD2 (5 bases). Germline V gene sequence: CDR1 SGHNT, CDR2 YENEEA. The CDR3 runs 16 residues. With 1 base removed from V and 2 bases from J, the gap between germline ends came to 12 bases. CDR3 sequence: CASSLAAGATYNEQFF. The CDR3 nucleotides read TGTGCCAGCAGCTTAGCTGCGGGCGCCACCTACAATGAGCAGTTCTTC.